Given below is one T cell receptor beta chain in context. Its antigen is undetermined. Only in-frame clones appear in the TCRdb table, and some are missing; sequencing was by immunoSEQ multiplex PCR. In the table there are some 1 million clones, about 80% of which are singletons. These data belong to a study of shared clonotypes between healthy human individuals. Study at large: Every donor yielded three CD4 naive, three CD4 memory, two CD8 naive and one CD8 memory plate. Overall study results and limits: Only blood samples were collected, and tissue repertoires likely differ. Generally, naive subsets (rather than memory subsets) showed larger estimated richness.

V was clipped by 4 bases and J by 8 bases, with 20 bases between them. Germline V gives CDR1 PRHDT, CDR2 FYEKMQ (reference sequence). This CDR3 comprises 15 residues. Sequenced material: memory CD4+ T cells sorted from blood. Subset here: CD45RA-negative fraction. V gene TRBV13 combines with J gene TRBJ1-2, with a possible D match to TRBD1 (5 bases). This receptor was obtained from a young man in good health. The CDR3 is CASSSSGMGPGGYTF. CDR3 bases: TGTGCCAGCAGCTCGAGCGGGATGGGACCCGGCGGCTACACCTTC. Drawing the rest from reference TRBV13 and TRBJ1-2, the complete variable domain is AAGVIQSPRHLIKEKRETATLKCYPIPRHDTVYWYQQGPGQDPQFLISFYEKMQSDKGSIPDRFSAQQFSDYHSELNMSSLELGDSALYFCASSSSGMGPGGYTFGSGTRLTVV.